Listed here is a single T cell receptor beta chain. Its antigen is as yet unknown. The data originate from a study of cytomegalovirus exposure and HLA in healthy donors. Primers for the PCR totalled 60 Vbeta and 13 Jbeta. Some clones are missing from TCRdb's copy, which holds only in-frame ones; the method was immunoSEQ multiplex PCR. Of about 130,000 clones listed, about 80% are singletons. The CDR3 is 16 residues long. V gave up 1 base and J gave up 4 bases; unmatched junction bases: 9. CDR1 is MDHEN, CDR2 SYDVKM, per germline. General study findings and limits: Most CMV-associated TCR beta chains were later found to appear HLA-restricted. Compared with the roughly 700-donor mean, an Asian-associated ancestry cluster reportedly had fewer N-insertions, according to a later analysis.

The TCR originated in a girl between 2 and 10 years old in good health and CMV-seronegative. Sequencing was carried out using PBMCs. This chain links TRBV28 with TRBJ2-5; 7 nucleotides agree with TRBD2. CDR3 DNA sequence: TGTGCCAGCAGTTTATCTGCGGGAGCCCCTCCAGAGACCCAGTACTTC. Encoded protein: CASSLSAGAPPETQYF.